A few counts support the clone carrying this TCR beta chain. Its antigen is unidentified. 5'RACE template switching produced TCR cDNA carrying a universal primer site and UMIs. Each CDR3 protein is one row after TCRdb ran MiXCR on the 5' RACE reads. The data show about 240,000 distinct CDR3 sequences, 6.9% seen once. The data derive from a study of T cells after yellow fever vaccination. Study in general: It was SMART-Seq v4 Ultra Low Input that prepared the fractions with low cell numbers. Study observations and caveats: The secondary response was weaker but peaked faster, day 5 versus 15. Post-booster reappearance was seen for most primary-vaccination clones (around 96% CD4, 88% CD8).

The source is a man aged 30 to 39 who received the YFV17D yellow fever vaccine. Here the sequenced sample was CD4+ T cells sorted from PBMCs, taken 15 days after the yellow fever booster vaccination.

The DNA for the CDR3 is TGCGCCAGCAGCTTGGGGCAGCGAAACAATGAGCAGTTCTTC. Protein sequence: CASSLGQRNNEQFF. The chain uses TRBV5-1 and TRBJ2-1; D unresolved. Trimming shortened V by 0 bases and J by 5 bases, and 9 bases separated the two germline ends. Germline V lookup: CDR1 SGHRS, CDR2 YFSETQ. This CDR3 is built from 14 residues. The variable domain in full, with the rest retrieved from reference TRBV5-1 and TRBJ2-1, is KAGVTQTPRYLIKTRGQQVTLSCSPISGHRSVSWYQQTPGQGLQFLFEYFSETQRNKGNFPGRFSGRQFSNSRSEMNVSTLELGDSALYLCASSLGQRNNEQFFGPGTRLTVL.